This TCR beta chain came from a study of T cell responses to AZD1222 COVID-19 vaccine. The data were produced by immunoSEQ multiplex PCR, yet TCRdb's version contains in-frame clones alone and is incomplete. The sample includes about 34,000 clones, roughly nine tenths of them seen just once. CDR1 is SGHTA and CDR2 is FQGNSA in the germline V gene. The length of the CDR3 is 15 residues. After removal of 5 bases from V and 5 bases from J, the junction contained 10 bases not matched to a gene. The source material was peripheral blood, sampled on day 0 of AZD1222 vaccination. This receptor was taken from an adult in good health. The gene calls are TRBV7-2 and TRBJ1-1; the match to TRBD1 covers 8 bases. In nucleotides, the CDR3 is TGTGCCAGCAGCCAGTGGACAGGGAGGTGGACTGAAGCTTTCTTT. It yields the protein CASSQWTGRWTEAFF.